These 21 T cell receptor beta chains share one sample of origin, sequenced in a study of CD8+ T cells in alopecia areata. The authors extracted RNA and reverse transcribed it into cDNA as the sequencing template. Clones were sequenced by immunoSEQ multiplex PCR, and TCRdb holds only the in-frame ones, with some missing. The table includes 140,000 to 150,000 clones, about 56% detected once. As to treatment: oral pan-JAK inhibitor, 5-10 mg twice daily. Sequencing used CD8+ T cells sorted from blood, obtained at week 4, from a patient treated with tofacitinib. Receptor source: a human donor with alopecia areata.

This clone was detected a few times. The rearrangement joins TRBV13 to TRBJ2-7; a possible D gene is TRBD2 (5 bases). The germline gives CDR1 PRHDT, CDR2 FYEKMQ (reference sequence). The CDR3 runs 11 residues. V was cut by 3 bases and J by 6 bases, with 6 bases left in between. The CDR3: CASSLGVEQYF. DNA of the CDR3: TGTGCCAGCAGCTTGGGAGTCGAGCAGTACTTC.

The chain links TRBV15 to TRBJ2-7; a weak D match, TRBD1 (5 bases). CDR3 length: 13 amino acids. Trimming cost V 8 bases and J 0 bases, with 11 bases left between them. The V gene's germline CDR1 is LNHNV and CDR2 YYDKDF (reference sequence). The CDR3 nucleotides read TGTGCCACCTCACAGGTAGTCTCCTACGAGCAGTACTTC. This gives the protein CATSQVVSYEQYF.

Remarks on this clone: The sample has other DNA sequences that encode this CDR3 too. The genes are TRBV2 and TRBJ2-7; D is uncertain. CDR1 and CDR2 (germline): SNHLY, FYNNEI. The V gene lost 3 bases and the J gene lost 2 bases, with 8 bases spanning the gap. The CDR3 is made up of 13 amino acids. CDR3 coding DNA: TGTGCCAGCAGTGACTTACAGACCTACGAGCAGTACTTC. Amino acids: CASSDLQTYEQYF.

Only a few counts were recorded for this clone. The chain couples TRBV29-1 to TRBJ2-1; the D gene is possibly TRBD1 (6 bases). The CDR3 loop spans 14 amino acids. Trimming removed 4 bases at V and 5 bases at J, with 15 bases between. Germline values: CDR1 SQVTM, CDR2 ANQGSEA. This CDR3 is CSVVSQGKDNEQFF. DNA for the CDR3: TGCAGCGTTGTCAGCCAGGGGAAGGACAATGAGCAGTTCTTC.

The V and J genes are TRBV27 and TRBJ1-2; 9 bases agree with TRBD1. This CDR3 region has 16 residues. Losses at the gene ends were 2 bases for V and 4 bases for J; bases not matched to a gene: 8. Germline V lookup: CDR1 MNHEY, CDR2 SMNVEV (reference sequence). The CDR3 DNA reads as TGTGCCAGCAGTTTACACTACAGGGGGCGTTCCTATGGCTACACCTTC. Translating gives CASSLHYRGRSYGYTF.

This clone was seen more than once but under ten times. The gene calls are TRBV29-1 and TRBJ2-7; the D is unclear. Germline lookup yields CDR1 SQVTM and CDR2 ANQGSEA. The V and J ends lost 3 bases and 2 bases respectively, with 11 bases between them. CDR3 length equals 13 residues. Here the CDR3 reads CSVDLSDTYEQYF. The CDR3 DNA sequence: TGCAGCGTTGACCTGAGTGACACCTACGAGCAGTACTTC.

This sequence joins TRBV6-6 and TRBJ2-5; D is unclear. The DNA end lines up better with TRBJ2-7; the J call may be wrong. The CDR3 loop spans 14 amino acids. In germline, CDR1 is MNHNY, CDR2 SVGAGI (reference sequence). The CDR3 nucleotides read TGTGCCAGCAGTTACTCTGCAGAGAGCTACGAGCAGTACTTC. Protein: CASSYSAESYEQYF.

This clone was detected only a few times. At the DNA level, this CDR3 is encoded by other sequences in the same sample as well. The rearrangement links TRBV7-9 to TRBJ1-2; 11 bases line up with TRBD1. The J segment lost 1 base and the V segment lost 4 bases, leaving 2 bases of the junction unmatched. Germline CDR1 reads SEHNR; CDR2 reads FQNEAQ (reference sequence). The CDR3 loop spans 15 amino acids. Here the CDR3 reads CASSSGQGVNYGYTF. The CDR3, as DNA: TGTGCCAGCAGCTCGGGACAGGGGGTTAACTATGGCTACACCTTC.

This clone was recorded a few times. This chain connects TRBV9 to TRBJ2-1, with 8 bases that match TRBD2. CDR1 SGDLS and CDR2 YYNGEE come from the germline V gene. The trim removed 5 bases at V and 10 bases at J, leaving 11 bases unmatched. There are 14 residues in the CDR3. The CDR3 spells CASSVTGGAWEQFF. The CDR3 region has the DNA TGTGCCAGCAGTGTCACCGGGGGGGCATGGGAGCAGTTCTTC. The full variable domain, its missing parts supplied by reference TRBV9 and TRBJ2-1, is DSGVTQTPKHLITATGQRVTLRCSPRSGDLSVYWYQQSLDQGLQFLIQYYNGEERAKGNILERFSAQQFPDLHSELNLSSLELGDSALYFCASSVTGGAWEQFFGPGTRLTVL.

This clone has only a few counts. The chain couples TRBV30 to TRBJ1-1, with 10 bases aligning to TRBD1. CDR1 and CDR2 from the germline V gene are GTSNPN and SVGIG (reference sequence). The junction had 17 bases not matched to a gene; V was cut back by 7 bases and J by 6 bases. The CDR3 runs 16 residues. The CDR3 protein is CAFAGTGVMMPPEAFF. CDR3 in DNA: TGTGCCTTCGCCGGGACAGGGGTTATGATGCCGCCTGAAGCTTTCTTT.

The V gene is TRBV10-3, the J gene TRBJ2-1, with 9 positions matching TRBD2. The CDR3 totals 16 residues. J gave up 6 bases and V 3 bases, and 9 bases lay outside the gene matches. Germline V gene data show CDR1 as ENHRY and CDR2 as SYGVKD. Here the CDR3 reads CAISDTSGPGGNEQFF. The DNA for the CDR3 is TGTGCCATCAGTGACACTAGCGGGCCCGGGGGCAATGAGCAGTTCTTC.

Comments on this clone: Other DNA sequences of this sample code for an identical CDR3. V and J are TRBV7-9 and TRBJ1-5; D unclear. CDR1 SEHNR and CDR2 FQNEAQ come from the germline V gene (reference sequence). Trimming removed 3 bases from V and 2 bases from J, with 2 bases in between. This CDR3 is 12 amino acids long. CDR3 sequence: CASSLGNQPQHF. DNA for the CDR3: TGTGCCAGCAGCTTGGGCAATCAGCCCCAGCATTTT.

This clone was recorded only once. The V and J genes are TRBV30 and TRBJ1-1; no clear D. From germline, CDR1 is GTSNPN and CDR2 SVGIG (reference sequence). With 2 bases removed from V and 6 bases from J, the gap between germline ends came to 7 bases. The CDR3 length is 11 residues. CDR3 bases: TGTGCCTGGAGTCCCCCCGCTGAAGCTTTCTTT. Its protein is CAWSPPAEAFF.

The genes are TRBV9 and TRBJ2-7; D is undetermined. CDR3 length: 13 amino acids. Germline CDR1 is SGDLS and CDR2 is YYNGEE. V was clipped by 5 bases and J by 7 bases, with 16 bases between them. CDR3 bases: TGTGCCAGCAGTCCCCGACCTTGGGAAGAGCAGTACTTC. This encodes CASSPRPWEEQYF. Drawing the rest from reference TRBV9 and TRBJ2-7, the complete variable domain is DSGVTQTPKHLITATGQRVTLRCSPRSGDLSVYWYQQSLDQGLQFLIQYYNGEERAKGNILERFSAQQFPDLHSELNLSSLELGDSALYFCASSPRPWEEQYFGPGTRLTVT.

The chain carries TRBV30 and TRBJ1-4; 9 nucleotides agree with TRBD1. V trimming: 1 base; J trimming: 8 bases; junction bases outside the gene matches: 8. Germline V gene lookup returns CDR1 GTSNPN and CDR2 SVGIG (reference sequence). CDR3 length equals 15 residues. CDR3 bases: TGTGCCTGGAGTGGCGAGGGACAGGGTGTCGAAAAACTGTTTTTT. This gives the protein CAWSGEGQGVEKLFF.

The chain carries TRBV30 and TRBJ2-7; no clear D gene. This CDR3 is 13 amino acids long. V was pared by 0 bases and J by 2 bases, with 8 bases between. Germline CDR1 reads GTSNPN; CDR2 reads SVGIG (reference sequence). The CDR3 reads CAWSVGKAYEQYF. The CDR3 DNA reads as TGTGCCTGGAGTGTGGGAAAAGCCTACGAGCAGTACTTC. The full variable domain, its missing parts supplied by reference TRBV30 and TRBJ2-7, is SQTIHQWPATLVQPVGSPLSLECTVEGTSNPNLYWYRQAAGRGLQLLFYSVGIGQISSEVPQNLSASRPQDRQFILSSKKLLLSDSGFYLCAWSVGKAYEQYFGPGTRLTVT.

The rearrangement joins TRBV9 to TRBJ1-5; 12 nucleotides align to TRBD1. CDR1 and CDR2 from the germline V gene are SGDLS and YYNGEE. The CDR3 is 14 residues long. V shed 2 bases, J shed 8 bases, and the junction held 2 bases outside the gene matches. The CDR3 DNA follows: TGTGCCAGCAGCGTCGGGACAGGGGGCGAGCCCCAGCATTTT. It is translated as CASSVGTGGEPQHF.

The chain joins TRBV10-3 to TRBJ2-3; D may be TRBD1 or TRBD2 (5 bases each). V dropped 8 bases and J dropped 4 bases, with 16 bases sitting between them. Germline-derived CDR1 and CDR2 are ENHRY and SYGVKD. This CDR3 is built from 14 residues. The CDR3, as DNA: TGTGCCATCGGGGAACTAGGGGTCTCAGATACGCAGTATTTT. Translation: CAIGELGVSDTQYF.

This clone came up once. The chain links TRBV7-9 to TRBJ1-5; D unclear. The germline V gene encodes CDR1 SEHNR and CDR2 FQNEAQ (reference sequence). This CDR3 region has 15 residues. V was clipped by 1 base and J by 0 bases, with 7 bases between them. The CDR3 region is CASSLGADSNQPQHF. In nucleotides, the CDR3 is TGTGCCAGCAGCTTAGGGGCAGATAGCAATCAGCCCCAGCATTTT.

This clone occurred a few times. The chain uses TRBV23-1 and TRBJ1-5, with 7 bases lining up with TRBD1. TRBV23-1 is recorded as an ORF, its role being uncertain. This CDR3 comprises 15 residues. V shed 8 bases, J shed 6 bases, and the junction held 13 bases outside the gene matches. CDR3 residues: CASRRDSGRRQPQHF. The CDR3 nucleotides read TGCGCCAGCCGCCGGGACAGTGGCCGTCGTCAGCCCCAGCATTTT.

The chain combines TRBV13 with TRBJ1-5; D may be TRBD1 (5 bases). With 5 bases removed from V and 5 bases from J, the gap between germline ends came to 13 bases. From germline, CDR1 is PRHDT and CDR2 FYEKMQ (reference sequence). The CDR3 totals 14 residues. The chain's CDR3 is CASSRLGEDQPQHF. CDR3 DNA: TGTGCCAGCAGCCGCCTAGGGGAGGATCAGCCCCAGCATTTT. Variable domain in full (rest from reference TRBV13 and TRBJ1-5): AAGVIQSPRHLIKEKRETATLKCYPIPRHDTVYWYQQGPGQDPQFLISFYEKMQSDKGSIPDRFSAQQFSDYHSELNMSSLELGDSALYFCASSRLGEDQPQHFGDGTRLSIL.